A single sample is the source of the 7 T cell receptor beta chains below, sequenced in a study of cytomegalovirus exposure and HLA in healthy donors. 13 Jbeta primers and 60 Vbeta primers were used for the PCR. Method: immunoSEQ multiplex PCR; TCRdb's copy keeps in-frame clones and lacks some. The sample contains 150,000 to 200,000 clones, roughly 87% of which appear only once. The sample was PBMCs. These TCRs come from a boy between 2 and 10 years old in good health and CMV-seronegative.

This CDR3 is CASSVRSGLEETQYF. Written as DNA, the CDR3 is TGTGCCAGCAGCGTACGATCCGGTCTTGAAGAGACCCAGTACTTC. V gene TRBV9 combines with J gene TRBJ2-5; D is unresolved. V was clipped by 1 base and J by 3 bases, with 13 bases between them. The CDR3 is 15 residues long. In germline, CDR1 is SGDLS, CDR2 YYNGEE. Variable domain in full (rest from reference TRBV9 and TRBJ2-5): DSGVTQTPKHLITATGQRVTLRCSPRSGDLSVYWYQQSLDQGLQFLIQYYNGEERAKGNILERFSAQQFPDLHSELNLSSLELGDSALYFCASSVRSGLEETQYFGPGTRLLVL.

The V call is TRBV5-1, the J call TRBJ2-2; D remains ambiguous. Trimming removed 0 bases from V and 7 bases from J, with 7 bases in between. Germline V CDR1 and CDR2: SGHRS, YFSETQ. The CDR3 has 13 residues. The CDR3 DNA follows: TGCGCCAGCAGCTTGGGTCGTTTCGGGGAGCTGTTTTTT. This sequence encodes CASSLGRFGELFF.

This rearrangement joins TRBV6-1 to TRBJ1-2; maybe TRBD1 (6 bases). Trimming left V 7 bases short and J 0 bases short, with 15 bases between. This CDR3 has 15 residues. CDR1 is MNHNS and CDR2 is SASEGT in the germline V gene. The CDR3 coding sequence is TGTGCCAGCAAAAAGGGGGAAGGCGCTAACTATGGCTACACCTTC. As protein: CASKKGEGANYGYTF.

The chain couples TRBV5-4 to TRBJ1-1; no firm D call. The germline CDR1 and CDR2 sequences are SGHNT and YYREEE (reference sequence). The CDR3 loop spans 14 amino acids. The V and J ends lost 4 bases and 4 bases respectively, with 14 bases between them. The DNA of the CDR3 is TGTGCCAGCAGCCCGGGTGTCTCGAGCACTGAAGCTTTCTTT. This codes for CASSPGVSSTEAFF. The whole variable domain, remainder taken from reference TRBV5-4 and TRBJ1-1, is ETGVTQSPTHLIKTRGQQVTLRCSSQSGHNTVSWYQQALGQGPQFIFQYYREEENGRGNFPPRFSGLQFPNYSSELNVNALELDDSALYLCASSPGVSSTEAFFGQGTRLTVV.

The J gene is TRBJ1-1, the V gene TRBV6-1; D unclear. The CDR3 extends over 13 amino acids. Per the germline V gene, CDR1 is MNHNS and CDR2 is SASEGT. V lost 1 base and J lost 1, with 4 bases in between. The CDR3 sequence is CASSEGQNTEAFF. DNA of the CDR3: TGTGCCAGCAGTGAAGGGCAGAACACTGAAGCTTTCTTT.

This clone was seen only a few times. This chain connects TRBV6-5 to TRBJ2-2; D gene uncertain. V was pared by 10 bases and J by 1 base, with 16 bases between. Germline CDR1 and CDR2: MNHEY and SVGAGI. The CDR3 has 15 amino acids. CDR3 residues: CATSFDPKNTGELFF. In DNA, the CDR3 is TGTGCCACCTCGTTCGATCCTAAGAACACCGGGGAGCTGTTTTTT.

The chain links TRBV30 to TRBJ1-5; D is possibly TRBD1 (5 bases). The CDR3 runs 12 residues. Trimming removed 5 bases at V and 3 bases at J, with 8 bases between. Germline CDR1 and CDR2: GTSNPN and SVGIG (reference sequence). The DNA for the CDR3 is TGTGCCTGGGACAGAGACAATCAGCCCCAGCATTTT. Protein product: CAWDRDNQPQHF.